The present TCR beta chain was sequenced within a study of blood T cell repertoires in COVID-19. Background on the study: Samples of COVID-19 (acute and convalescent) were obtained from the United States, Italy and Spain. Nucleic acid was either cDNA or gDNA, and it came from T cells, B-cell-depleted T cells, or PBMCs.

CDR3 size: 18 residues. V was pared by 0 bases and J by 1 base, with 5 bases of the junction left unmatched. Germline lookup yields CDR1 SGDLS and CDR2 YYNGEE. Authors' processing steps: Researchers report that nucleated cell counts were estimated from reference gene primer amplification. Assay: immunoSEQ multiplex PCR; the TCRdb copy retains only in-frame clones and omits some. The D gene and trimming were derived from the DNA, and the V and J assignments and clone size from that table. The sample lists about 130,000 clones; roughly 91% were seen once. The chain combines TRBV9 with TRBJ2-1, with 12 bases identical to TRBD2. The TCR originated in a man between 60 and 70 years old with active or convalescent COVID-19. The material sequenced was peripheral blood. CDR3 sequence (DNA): TGTGCCAGCAGCGTAGATTCGCTAGCGGGGGGGTCCTACAATGAGCAGTTCTTC. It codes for CASSVDSLAGGSYNEQFF.